Listed below are T cell receptor beta chains from one sample, sequenced in a study of vaccination and CD4 T cells after COVID-19. Their antigen targets remain unknown. One entry per CDR3 protein, called by TCRdb with MiXCR from the PCR reads. Among about 20,000 distinct CDR3 sequences listed, about 50% were seen once. The sample taken for sequencing was CD4+ T cells from blood, cultured in vitro. These receptors originate from a human donor who had recovered from COVID-19. The CDR3 runs from the conserved cysteine through the conserved F or W. D genes are given only for firm matches. The size of a clone is reported for some rows only, either as once, few or many, or as a class for expanded clones.

NA	TRBV24-1	few	TRBJ2-3	TGTGCCACCAGGGGCCTTGCTAGCACAGATACGCAGTATTTT	CATRGLASTDTQYF
NA	TRBV20-1	NA	TRBJ2-7	TGCAGTGCTAGAAGAGCGGAGACCTACGAGCAGTACTTC	CSARRAETYEQYF
NA	TRBV18	NA	TRBJ1-1	TGTGCCAGCTCACCACAAGGGGAGGGCACTGAAGCTTTCTTT	CASSPQGEGTEAFF
NA	TRBV30	few	TRBJ2-7	TGTGCCTGGAGCGGGAGAAGGGGATACTACGAGCAGTACTTC	CAWSGRRGYYEQYF
TRBD2	TRBV7-2	once	TRBJ2-7	TGTGCCAGCAGCACTTCTAGCGGAGGCGTATACGAGCAGTACTTC	CASSTSSGGVYEQYF
TRBD1	TRBV10-3	NA	TRBJ1-6	TGTGCCATCAGTGATAACCCGACAGGGACTAATTCACCCCTCCACTTT	CAISDNPTGTNSPLHF
NA	TRBV6-1	NA	TRBJ2-2	TGTGGACTCCTTTGGGCGAACACCGGGGAGCTGTTTTTT	CGLLWANTGELFF
NA	TRBV5-6	once	TRBJ2-7	TGTGCCAGCCCATGTAGAGAAAAGCGCGGCTCCTACGAGCAGTACTTC	CASPCREKRGSYEQYF
NA	TRBV20-1	few	TRBJ1-1	TGCAGTGCGACAACGGGGGGGGAAGCTTTCTTT	CSATTGGEAFF
NA	TRBV27	NA	TRBJ1-4	TGTGCCAGCAGTTTAAACGGGGTTGGGGAACTGTTTTTT	CASSLNGVGELFF
TRBD1	TRBV6-5	NA	TRBJ1-1	TGTGCCAGCAGTTACTCGAGGACAGGGGGTCCTATGAACACTGAAGCTTTCTTT	CASSYSRTGGPMNTEAFF